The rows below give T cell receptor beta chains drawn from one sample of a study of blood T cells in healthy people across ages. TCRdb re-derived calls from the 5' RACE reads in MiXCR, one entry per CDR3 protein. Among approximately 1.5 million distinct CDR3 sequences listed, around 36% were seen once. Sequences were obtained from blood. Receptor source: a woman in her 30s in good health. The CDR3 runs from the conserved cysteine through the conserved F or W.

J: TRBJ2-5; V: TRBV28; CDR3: CASSLGGIMGETQYF
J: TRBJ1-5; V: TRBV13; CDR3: CASSLGRGPGQPQHF
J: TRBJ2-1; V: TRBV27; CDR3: CASSIRLAGANEQFF
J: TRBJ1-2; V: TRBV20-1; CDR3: CSARETERFHGYTF
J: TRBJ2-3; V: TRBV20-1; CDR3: CSAREALLDTQYF
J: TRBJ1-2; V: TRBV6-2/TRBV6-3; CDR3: CASSTSTGQFGGYTF
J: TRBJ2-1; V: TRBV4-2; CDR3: CASSQDGMPSDEQFF
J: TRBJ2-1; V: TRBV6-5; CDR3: CASRLFSGTPPNEQFF
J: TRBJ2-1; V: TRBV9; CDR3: CASSVGGTGGSNEQFF
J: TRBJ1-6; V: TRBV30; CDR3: CAWRAEYNSPLHF
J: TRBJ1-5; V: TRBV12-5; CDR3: CASGLTRNRDRGYCLNQPQHF
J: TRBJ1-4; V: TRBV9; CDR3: CASSAGGRGNEKLFF
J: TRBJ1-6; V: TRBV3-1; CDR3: CASSQDNSGPYSPLHF
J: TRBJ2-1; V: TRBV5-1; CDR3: CTSSLMGQGWDNEQFF
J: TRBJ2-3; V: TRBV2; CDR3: CATEGRNTQYF
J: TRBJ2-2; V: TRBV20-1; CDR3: CSAKGPSKGTGELFF
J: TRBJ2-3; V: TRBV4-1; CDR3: CASSRTLGSTDTQYF
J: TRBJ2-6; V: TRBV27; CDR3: CASRTIAGASGANVLTF
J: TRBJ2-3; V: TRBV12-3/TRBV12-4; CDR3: CASTLRRGQADTQYF
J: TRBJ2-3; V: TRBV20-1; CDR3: CSARDRGLFTDTQYF
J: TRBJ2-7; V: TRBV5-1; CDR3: CASSLMRLFDEQYF
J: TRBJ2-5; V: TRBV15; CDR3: CATRLAGGQGTQYF
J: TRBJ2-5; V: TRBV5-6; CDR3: CASSFGQGVGTQYF
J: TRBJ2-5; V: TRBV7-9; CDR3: CASSWTDPREEQYF
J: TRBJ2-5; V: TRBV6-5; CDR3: CASSPFGGPVGTQYF
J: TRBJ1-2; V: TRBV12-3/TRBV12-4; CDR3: CASSSRTGALGGYTF
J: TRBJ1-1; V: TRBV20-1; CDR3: CSAPRGSRNTEAFF
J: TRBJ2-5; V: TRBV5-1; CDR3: CASSGGTGEYQETQYF
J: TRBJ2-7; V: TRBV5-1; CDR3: CASSEWGGREQYF
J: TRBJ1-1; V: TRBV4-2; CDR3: CASSQNRVLSPNTEAFF
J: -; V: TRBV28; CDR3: CASSLGFSGSSEQYF
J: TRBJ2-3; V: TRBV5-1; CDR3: CASSSPGSTDTQYF
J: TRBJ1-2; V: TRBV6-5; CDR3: CASSYRGGPKTSNYGYTF
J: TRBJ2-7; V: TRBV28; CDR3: CAIRGNHYEQYF
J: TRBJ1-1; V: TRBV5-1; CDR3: CASSLGVGPGTNKNTEAFF